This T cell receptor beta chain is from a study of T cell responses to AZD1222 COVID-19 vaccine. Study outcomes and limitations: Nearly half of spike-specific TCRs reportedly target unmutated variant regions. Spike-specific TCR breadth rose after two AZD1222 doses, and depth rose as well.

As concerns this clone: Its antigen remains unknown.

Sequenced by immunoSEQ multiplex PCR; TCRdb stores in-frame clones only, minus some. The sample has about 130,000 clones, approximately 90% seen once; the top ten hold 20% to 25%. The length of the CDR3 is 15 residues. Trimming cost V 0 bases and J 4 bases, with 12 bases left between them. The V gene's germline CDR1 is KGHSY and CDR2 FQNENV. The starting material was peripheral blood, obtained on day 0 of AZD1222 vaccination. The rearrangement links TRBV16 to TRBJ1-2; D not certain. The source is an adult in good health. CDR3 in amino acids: CASSQSPPGLYGYTF. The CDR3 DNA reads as TGTGCCAGCAGCCAATCACCTCCGGGTCTCTATGGCTACACCTTC.